This T cell receptor (beta chain) was identified during a study of blood T cell repertoires in COVID-19. Across the whole study: There were acute and convalescent COVID-19 samples, and they came from the United States, Italy and Spain. PBMCs, B-cell-depleted T cells, or T cells were the source of the cDNA or gDNA that made up the material.

Authors' processing steps: Reference gene primer amplification yielded estimated nucleated cell counts. Sequencing used immunoSEQ multiplex PCR; TCRdb keeps in-frame clones, though not all of them. Clonal size and the V and J genes are those of that table, whereas D and trimming came from the DNA. The profile shows 310,000 or so clones, roughly nine tenths of them singletons. Germline assignment: CDR1 SNHLY and CDR2 FYNNEI. Trimming took off 1 base at V and 0 bases at J, with 10 bases between the two ends. The length of the CDR3 is 16 residues. The origin of this receptor is a man aged 18 to 29 who had recovered from COVID-19. The chain is built from TRBV2 and TRBJ2-4, with D possibly matching TRBD1 (6 bases). The material sequenced was peripheral blood. The CDR3 reads CASSEGAGVAKNIQYF. DNA for the CDR3: TGTGCCAGCAGTGAAGGGGCAGGGGTAGCCAAAAACATTCAGTACTTC.